This T cell receptor beta chain was sequenced in a study of blood T cell repertoires in COVID-19 (dated by TCRdb to about 2020). Context from the whole study: Collaborator samples came from the United States, Italy and Spain and covered acute and convalescent phases of COVID-19. A de-identified subject ID, COVID-19 status, age in years and sex were almost always included in the sample metadata. The repertoires were released in a freely available public database intended as a resource for research on the immune response to SARS-CoV-2. Samples were obtained from the ongoing ImmuneRACE study (first 160 participants) and from 1,254 subjects provided by 6 global collaborators. The prospective study material was composed of cDNA or gDNA derived from T cells, B-cell-depleted T cells, or PBMCs. Where available, HLA class I and class II types were obtained from metadata supplied by the sample provider rather than from assay-based typing. Subjects who had been exposed to COVID-19, were actively infected with it, or had recovered from it provided the deeply sampled blood TCRbeta repertoires that made up the dataset. The paper's findings and limits, for the study overall: Clinical and demographic metadata were provided uncurated, with the amount varying by source and participant.

Sequences MNHNY (CDR1) and SVGAGI (CDR2) are obtained from the germline V gene (reference sequence). The CDR3, from cysteine to phenylalanine, totals 15 residues. Of all the DNA, just the CDR3 is kept, 45 bases in frame from base 1. V loses 5 bases of germline sequence and J loses 2 bases, and the interval between the two ends is 13 bases. Each collaborating institution followed its own protocols to collect whole blood in K2EDTA tubes. For TCRbeta analysis, collaborators shipped samples in one of three forms: frozen whole blood, isolated PBMCs, or DNA extracted from either of those sample types. TCRbeta CDR3 regions were amplified from genomic DNA by means of the immunoSEQ Assay, a bias-controlled multiplex PCR. The authors' pipeline ran thus. The number of nucleated cells in each sample was estimated from the amplification of reference gene primers within the assay. Sequence reads were collapsed and filtered to measure the absolute abundance of every unique TCRbeta CDR3 rearrangement. Productive Simpson clonality was computed per sample as the square root of Simpson's diversity index over productive rearrangements. Sourced from immuneACCESS, this table was stored by TCRdb with only in-frame sequences that have V and J called. A share of the clones is absent; for the studies checked, an unresolved V gene accounts for under half, and the remainder has no known explanation. The V and J calls and the clone size are those of that table, but D and trimming were determined from the DNA. The sample includes over 300,000 clones, with 83% observed a single time. The ten largest clones add up to approximately 1.3% of the sample.

Comment on this clone: Its antigen is not yet known. Per-nucleotide qualities are absent, and no much larger clonotype sits a single base away.

The chain was built from TRBV6-6 and TRBJ2-1, and perhaps TRBD1 as D gene, on 5 matching bases. The sample was peripheral blood. This receptor was identified in a woman in her forties or fifties with acute or convalescent COVID-19. This receptor carries the CDR3 CASSDQGGPYNEQFF. The nucleotide sequence reads TGTGCCAGCAGTGATCAGGGTGGCCCCTACAATGAGCAGTTCTTC.